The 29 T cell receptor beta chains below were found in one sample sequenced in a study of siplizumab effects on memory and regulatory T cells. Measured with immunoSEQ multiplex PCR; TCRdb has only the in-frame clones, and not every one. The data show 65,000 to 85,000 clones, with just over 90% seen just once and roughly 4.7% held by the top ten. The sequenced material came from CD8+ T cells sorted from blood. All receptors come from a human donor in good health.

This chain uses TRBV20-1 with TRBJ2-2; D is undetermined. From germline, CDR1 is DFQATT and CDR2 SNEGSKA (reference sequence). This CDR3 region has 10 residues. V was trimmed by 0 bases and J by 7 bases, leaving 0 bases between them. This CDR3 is CSARDGELFF. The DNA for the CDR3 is TGCAGTGCTAGAGACGGGGAGCTGTTTTTT.

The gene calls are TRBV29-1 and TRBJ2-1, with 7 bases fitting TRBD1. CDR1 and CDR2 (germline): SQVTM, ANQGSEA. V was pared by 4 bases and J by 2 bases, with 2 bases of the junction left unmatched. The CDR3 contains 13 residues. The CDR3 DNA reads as TGCAGCGTTGGGCAGGGGGCCTACAATGAGCAGTTCTTC. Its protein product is CSVGQGAYNEQFF.

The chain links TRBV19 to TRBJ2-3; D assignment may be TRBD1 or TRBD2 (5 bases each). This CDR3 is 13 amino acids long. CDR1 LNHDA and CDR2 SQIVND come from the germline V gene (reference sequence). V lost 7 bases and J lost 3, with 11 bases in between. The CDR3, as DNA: TGTGCCAGTACTCCAGAGGGGACAGATACGCAGTATTTT. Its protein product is CASTPEGTDTQYF.

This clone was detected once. The CDR3 here is CASSGLTLNTGELFF. The CDR3 DNA follows: TGTGCCAGCAGCGGGCTTACTCTAAACACCGGGGAGCTGTTTTTT. This chain connects TRBV27 to TRBJ2-2; D remains ambiguous. The CDR3 is 15 residues long. Trimming cost V 6 bases and J 2 bases, with 13 bases left between them. Germline CDR1 reads MNHEY; CDR2 reads SMNVEV (reference sequence).

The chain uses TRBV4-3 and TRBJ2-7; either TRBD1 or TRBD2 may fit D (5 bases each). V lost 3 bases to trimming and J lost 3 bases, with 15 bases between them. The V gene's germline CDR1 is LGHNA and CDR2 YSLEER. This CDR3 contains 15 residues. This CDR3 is CASSQIPGPNYEQYF. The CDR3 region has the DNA TGCGCCAGCAGCCAGATACCGGGACCAAACTACGAGCAGTACTTC.

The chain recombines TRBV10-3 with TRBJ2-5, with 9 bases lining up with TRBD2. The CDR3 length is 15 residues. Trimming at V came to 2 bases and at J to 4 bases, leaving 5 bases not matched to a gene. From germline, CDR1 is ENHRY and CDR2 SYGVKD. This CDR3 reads CAISEVAGVGETQYF. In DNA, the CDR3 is TGTGCCATCAGTGAGGTAGCGGGGGTGGGAGAGACCCAGTACTTC.

CDR3 bases: TGTGCCAGTAGTATGGGTACAGGGGCAAACACTGAAGCTTTCTTT. The encoded protein is CASSMGTGANTEAFF. The rearrangement links TRBV19 to TRBJ1-1; 7 bases are a match to TRBD1. CDR3 length: 15 residues. Germline V lookup: CDR1 LNHDA, CDR2 SQIVND (reference sequence). V dropped 3 bases and J dropped 2; count of bases not matched to a gene: 6.

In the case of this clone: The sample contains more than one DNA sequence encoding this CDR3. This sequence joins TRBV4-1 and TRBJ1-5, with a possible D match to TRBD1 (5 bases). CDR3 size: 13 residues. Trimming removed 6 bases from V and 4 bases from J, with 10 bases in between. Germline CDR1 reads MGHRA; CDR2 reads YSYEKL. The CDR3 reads CASSQGGNQPQHF. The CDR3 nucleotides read TGCGCCAGCAGTCAGGGCGGAAATCAGCCCCAGCATTTT.

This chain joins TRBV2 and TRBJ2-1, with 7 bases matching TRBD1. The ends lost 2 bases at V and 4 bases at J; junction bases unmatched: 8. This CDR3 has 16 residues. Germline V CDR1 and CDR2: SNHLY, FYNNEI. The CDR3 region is CASSESEDRAYNEQFF. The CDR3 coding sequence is TGTGCCAGCAGTGAATCAGAAGACAGGGCTTACAATGAGCAGTTCTTC. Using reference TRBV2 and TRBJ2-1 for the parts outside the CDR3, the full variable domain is EPEVTQTPSHQVTQMGQEVILRCVPISNHLYFYWYRQILGQKVEFLVSFYNNEISEKSEIFDDQFSVERPDGSNFTLKIRSTKLEDSAMYFCASSESEDRAYNEQFFGPGTRLTVL.

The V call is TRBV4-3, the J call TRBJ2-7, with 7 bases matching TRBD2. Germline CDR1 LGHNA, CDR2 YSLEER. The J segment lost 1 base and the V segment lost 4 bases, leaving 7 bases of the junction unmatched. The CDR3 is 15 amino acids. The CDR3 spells CASSLLGGTSYEQYF. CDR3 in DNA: TGCGCCAGCAGCCTATTGGGAGGGACTTCCTACGAGCAGTACTTC.

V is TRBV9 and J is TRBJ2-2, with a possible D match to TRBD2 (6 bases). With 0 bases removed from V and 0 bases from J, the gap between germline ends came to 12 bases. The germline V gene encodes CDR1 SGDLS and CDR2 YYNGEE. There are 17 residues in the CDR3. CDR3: CASSVGRGRANTGELFF. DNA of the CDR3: TGTGCCAGCAGCGTAGGGCGGGGCCGGGCGAACACCGGGGAGCTGTTTTTT.

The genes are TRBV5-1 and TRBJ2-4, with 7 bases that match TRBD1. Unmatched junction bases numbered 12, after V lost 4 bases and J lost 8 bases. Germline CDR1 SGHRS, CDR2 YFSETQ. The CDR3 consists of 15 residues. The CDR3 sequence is CASSALDRAVDIQYF. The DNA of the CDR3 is TGCGCCAGCAGCGCACTCGACAGGGCAGTAGACATTCAGTACTTC.

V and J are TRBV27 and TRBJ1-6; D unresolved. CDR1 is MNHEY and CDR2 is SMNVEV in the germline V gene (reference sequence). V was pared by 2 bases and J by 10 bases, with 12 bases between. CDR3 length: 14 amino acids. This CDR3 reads CASSLGGWGSPLHF. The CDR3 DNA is TGTGCCAGCAGTTTAGGTGGGTGGGGATCACCCCTCCACTTT.

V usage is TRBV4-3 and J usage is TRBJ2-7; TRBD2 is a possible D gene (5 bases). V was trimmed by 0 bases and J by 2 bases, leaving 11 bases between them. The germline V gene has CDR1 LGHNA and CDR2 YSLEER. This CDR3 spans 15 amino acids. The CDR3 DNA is TGCGCCAGCAGCCAAGATCGGGATGGGGCCTACGAGCAGTACTTC. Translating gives CASSQDRDGAYEQYF.

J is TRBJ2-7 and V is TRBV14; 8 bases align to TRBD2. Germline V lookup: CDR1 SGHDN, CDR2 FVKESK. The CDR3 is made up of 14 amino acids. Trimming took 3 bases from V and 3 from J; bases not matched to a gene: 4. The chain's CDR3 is CASSHGGEGYEQYF. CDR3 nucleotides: TGTGCCAGCAGCCACGGGGGGGAGGGCTACGAGCAGTACTTC.

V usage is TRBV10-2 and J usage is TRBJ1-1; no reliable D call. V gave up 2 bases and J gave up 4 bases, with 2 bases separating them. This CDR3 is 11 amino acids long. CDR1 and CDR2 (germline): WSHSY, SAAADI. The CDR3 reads CASSEGTEAFF. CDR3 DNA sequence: TGCGCCAGCAGTGAGGGCACTGAAGCTTTCTTT.

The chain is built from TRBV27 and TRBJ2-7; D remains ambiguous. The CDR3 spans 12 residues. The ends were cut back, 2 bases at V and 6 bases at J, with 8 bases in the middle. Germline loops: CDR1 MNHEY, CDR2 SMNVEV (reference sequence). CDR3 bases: TGTGCCAGCAGTTTAAATTTGGTCGAGCAGTACTTC. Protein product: CASSLNLVEQYF.

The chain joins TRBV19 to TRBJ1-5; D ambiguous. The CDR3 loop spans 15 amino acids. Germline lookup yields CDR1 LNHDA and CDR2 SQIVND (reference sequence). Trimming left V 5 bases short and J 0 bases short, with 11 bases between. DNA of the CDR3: TGTGCCAGTAGTGTCAGCGCCTTTAGCAATCAGCCCCAGCATTTT. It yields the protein CASSVSAFSNQPQHF.

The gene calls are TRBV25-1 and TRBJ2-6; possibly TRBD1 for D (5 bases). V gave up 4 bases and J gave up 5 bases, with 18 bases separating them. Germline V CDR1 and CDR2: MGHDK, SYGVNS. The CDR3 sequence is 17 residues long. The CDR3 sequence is CASSGSPGQSRANVLTF. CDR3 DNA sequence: TGTGCCAGCAGTGGGAGTCCTGGACAAAGTCGGGCCAACGTCCTGACTTTC.

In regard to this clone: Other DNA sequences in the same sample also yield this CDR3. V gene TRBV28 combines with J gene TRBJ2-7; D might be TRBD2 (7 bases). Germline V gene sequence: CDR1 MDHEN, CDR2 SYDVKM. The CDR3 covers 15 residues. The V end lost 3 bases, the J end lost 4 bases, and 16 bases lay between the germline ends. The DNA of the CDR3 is TGTGCCAGCAGTTTGGGGGGGGCGAGGGGGTACGAGCAGTACTTC. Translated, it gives CASSLGGARGYEQYF.

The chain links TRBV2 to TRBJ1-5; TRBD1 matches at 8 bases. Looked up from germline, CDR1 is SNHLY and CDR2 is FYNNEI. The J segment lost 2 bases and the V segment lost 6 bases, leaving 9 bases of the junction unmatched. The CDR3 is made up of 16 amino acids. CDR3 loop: CASSLAQGEGNQPQHF. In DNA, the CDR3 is TGTGCCAGCAGCCTAGCACAGGGGGAGGGCAATCAGCCCCAGCATTTT.

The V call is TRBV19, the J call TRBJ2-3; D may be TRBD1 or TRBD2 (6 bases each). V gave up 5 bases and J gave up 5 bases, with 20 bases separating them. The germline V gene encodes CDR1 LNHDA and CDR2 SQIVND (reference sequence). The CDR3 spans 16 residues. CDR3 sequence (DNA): TGTGCCAGTAGTGTAGGGGGGAGAGCAGGAATAGATACGCAGTATTTT. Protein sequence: CASSVGGRAGIDTQYF.

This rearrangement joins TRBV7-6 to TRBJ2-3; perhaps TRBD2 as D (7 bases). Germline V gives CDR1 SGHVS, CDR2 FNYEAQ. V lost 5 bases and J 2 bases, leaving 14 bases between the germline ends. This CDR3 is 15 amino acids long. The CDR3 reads CASSTGTTLTDTQYF. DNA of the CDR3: TGTGCCAGCAGCACAGGGACTACACTCACAGATACGCAGTATTTT.

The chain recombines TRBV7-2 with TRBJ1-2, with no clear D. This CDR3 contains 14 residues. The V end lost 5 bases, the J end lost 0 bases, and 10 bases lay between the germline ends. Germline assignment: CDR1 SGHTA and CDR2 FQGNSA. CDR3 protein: CASSPPGANYGYTF. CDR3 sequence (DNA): TGTGCCAGCAGCCCCCCTGGGGCTAACTATGGCTACACCTTC.

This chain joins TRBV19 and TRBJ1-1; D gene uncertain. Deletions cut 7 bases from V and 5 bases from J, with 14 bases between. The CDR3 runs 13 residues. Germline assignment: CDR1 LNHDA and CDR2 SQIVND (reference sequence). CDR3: CASISALRTEAFF. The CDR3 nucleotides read TGTGCCAGTATCAGTGCCCTCAGGACTGAAGCTTTCTTT.

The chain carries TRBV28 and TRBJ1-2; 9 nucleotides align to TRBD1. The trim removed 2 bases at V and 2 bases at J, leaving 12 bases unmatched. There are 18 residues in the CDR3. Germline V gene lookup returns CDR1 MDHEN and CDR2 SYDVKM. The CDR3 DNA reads TGTGCCAGCAGTTTACGGGTGGCTTCTGGACAGGGGAACTATGGCTACACCTTC. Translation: CASSLRVASGQGNYGYTF.

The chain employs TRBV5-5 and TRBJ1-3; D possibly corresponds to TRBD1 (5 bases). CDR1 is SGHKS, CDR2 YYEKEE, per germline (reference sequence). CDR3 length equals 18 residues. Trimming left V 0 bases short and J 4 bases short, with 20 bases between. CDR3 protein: CASSLASAGPNSGNTIYF. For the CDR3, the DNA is TGTGCCAGCAGCTTGGCGAGTGCGGGACCGAATAGCGGAAACACCATATATTTT.

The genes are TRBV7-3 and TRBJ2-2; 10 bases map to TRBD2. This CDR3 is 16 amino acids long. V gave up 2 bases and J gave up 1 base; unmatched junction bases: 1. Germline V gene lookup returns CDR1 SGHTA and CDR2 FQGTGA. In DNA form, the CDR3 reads TGTGCCAGCAGCTTACTAGCGGGGGTGAACACCGGGGAGCTGTTTTTT. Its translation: CASSLLAGVNTGELFF.

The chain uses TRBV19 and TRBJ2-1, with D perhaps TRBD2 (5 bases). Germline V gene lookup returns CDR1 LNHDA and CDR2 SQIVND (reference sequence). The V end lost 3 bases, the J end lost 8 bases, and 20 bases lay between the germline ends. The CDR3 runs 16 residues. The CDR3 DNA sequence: TGTGCCAGTAGTATTGGATACGGGCTAGAGAGGGATGAGCAGTTCTTC. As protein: CASSIGYGLERDEQFF.